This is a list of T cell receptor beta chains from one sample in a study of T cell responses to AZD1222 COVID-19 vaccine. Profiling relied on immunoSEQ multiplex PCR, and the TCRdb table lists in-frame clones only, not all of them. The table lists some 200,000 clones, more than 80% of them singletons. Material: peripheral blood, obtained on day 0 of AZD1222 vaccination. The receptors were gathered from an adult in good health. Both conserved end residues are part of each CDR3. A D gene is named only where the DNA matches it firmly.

CASSHLPGQPQHF	TRBV6-5	-	13	TRBJ1-5
CASSQGQGPNEKLFF	TRBV3-1/TRBV3-2	TRBD1	15	TRBJ1-4
CASSSGQGISYEQYF	TRBV28	TRBD1	15	TRBJ2-7
CASSQIRGGEQYF	TRBV4-3	TRBD2	13	TRBJ2-7
CASSLGGAADTQYF	TRBV6-4	TRBD2	14	TRBJ2-3
CASSPFSNTPTGSGNTIYF	TRBV18	-	19	TRBJ1-3
CASSPGQGSRTSLRYEQYF	TRBV6-6	-	19	TRBJ2-7
CASSETLGKLFF	TRBV6-1	-	12	TRBJ1-4
CASSLDSPSYEQYF	TRBV4-3	-	14	TRBJ2-7
CAWTTGQGNQPQHF	TRBV30	TRBD1	14	TRBJ1-5
CASTPLGDTRLKDTGELFF	TRBV28	-	19	TRBJ2-2
CASRPTGVSPLHF	TRBV12-3/TRBV12-4	-	13	TRBJ1-6
CASSVAERGGHQETQYF	TRBV9	TRBD2	17	TRBJ2-5
CASSPTSGITYEQYF	TRBV18	TRBD2	15	TRBJ2-7
CASSLSSGKTGELFF	TRBV5-4	TRBD2	15	TRBJ2-2
CASSERSGGGEETQYF	TRBV5-1	-	16	TRBJ2-5
CASSPPTSGNQPQHF	TRBV28	-	15	TRBJ1-5
CASSSGTYGYTF	TRBV5-6	-	12	TRBJ1-2
CASSLGGSYNEQFF	TRBV5-1	-	14	TRBJ2-1
CASSAKISGANVLTF	TRBV9	-	15	TRBJ2-6
CASSHGLSREGSWAKNIQYF	TRBV4-1	TRBD2	20	TRBJ2-4
CASTPGGGGPSYEQYF	TRBV28	-	16	TRBJ2-7
CASSWLAGGYNEQFF	TRBV7-9	TRBD2	15	TRBJ2-1